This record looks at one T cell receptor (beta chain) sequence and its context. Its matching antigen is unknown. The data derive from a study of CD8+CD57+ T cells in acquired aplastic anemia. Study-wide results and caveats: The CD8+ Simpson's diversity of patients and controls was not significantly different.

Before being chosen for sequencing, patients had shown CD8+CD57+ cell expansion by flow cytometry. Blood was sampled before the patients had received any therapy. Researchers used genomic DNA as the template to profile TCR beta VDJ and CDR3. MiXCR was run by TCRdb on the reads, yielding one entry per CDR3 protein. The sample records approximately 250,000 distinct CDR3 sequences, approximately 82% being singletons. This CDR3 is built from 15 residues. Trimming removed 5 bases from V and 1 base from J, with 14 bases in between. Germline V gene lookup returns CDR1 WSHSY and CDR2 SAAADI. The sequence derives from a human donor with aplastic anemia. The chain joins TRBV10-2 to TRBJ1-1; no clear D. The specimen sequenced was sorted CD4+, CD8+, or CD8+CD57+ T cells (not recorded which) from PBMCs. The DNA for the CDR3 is TGCGCCAGCAGTTGGATAGGGATGACGAACACTGAAGCTTTCTTT. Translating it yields CASSWIGMTNTEAFF.